The source of this T cell receptor beta chain is a study of glioma-infiltrating T cells after dendritic cell vaccination. Study at large: Patients had newly diagnosed or recurrent glioblastoma and received dendritic cell vaccines. Autologous tumor lysate-pulsed dendritic cell vaccination was given between the early 2000s and the early 2010s.

Trimming left V 2 bases short and J 5 bases short, with 9 bases between. Germline CDR1 is MNHNS and CDR2 is SASEGT. This CDR3 contains 13 residues. On this clone: Its specificity is not known.

Study-level points and caveats: No direct clonality-survival link was found; a diverse polyclonal response may matter.

PBMC were collected before vaccination, two weeks after the third vaccination, and at progression. Using immunoSEQ multiplex PCR, the repertoire was profiled, and TCRdb retains in-frame clones only, with some absent. There are fewer than 75,000 clones in the sample; 80% to 85% occur only once, and around 8% lies in the top ten. The sequencing here drew on blood, taken before dendritic cell vaccination. The clonotype was recovered from a human donor with glioblastoma. This sequence joins TRBV6-1 and TRBJ1-1; D unresolved. The CDR3 DNA reads TGTGCCAGCAGTGAACCGTACAGTACTGAAGCTTTCTTT. Amino acid sequence: CASSEPYSTEAFF.